This record looks at one T cell receptor beta chain sequence and its context. This CDR3 spans 16 amino acids. Germline values: CDR1 SGHTA, CDR2 FQGNSA. The germline V and J ends were trimmed by 1 base and 0 bases, with 10 bases remaining between them. In the original workflow: Amplification of reference gene primers provided the estimated nucleated cell counts. Libraries were prepared by immunoSEQ multiplex PCR; TCRdb keeps only in-frame clonotypes and omits some of them. That table gives V, J and clone size, and the DNA gave D and trimming. The sample holds 250,000 to 350,000 clones, approximately 89% seen once. The data originate from a study of blood T cell repertoires in COVID-19. About the study: Sources were T cells, B-cell-depleted T cells, or PBMCs; the material itself was cDNA or gDNA.

The sample was peripheral blood. This receptor was obtained from a woman in her thirties who had recovered from COVID-19. The chain is built from TRBV7-2 and TRBJ2-1; D is perhaps TRBD2 (5 bases). The CDR3 protein is CASSLVRLSSYNEQFF. The CDR3 DNA is TGTGCCAGCAGCTTAGTCCGACTAAGCTCCTACAATGAGCAGTTCTTC.